This T cell receptor (beta chain) was identified in a study of blood T cell repertoires in COVID-19 (dated by TCRdb to between 2020 and 2021). About the study as a whole: Collaborator samples came from the United States, Italy and Spain and covered acute and convalescent phases of COVID-19. The prospective study material was composed of cDNA or gDNA derived from T cells, B-cell-depleted T cells, or PBMCs. Deeply sampled blood TCRbeta repertoires from subjects exposed to, actively infected with, or recovered from COVID-19 were included in the dataset. The repertoires were released in a freely available public database meant as a resource for research on the immune response to SARS-CoV-2. Samples were obtained from the ongoing ImmuneRACE study (first 160 participants) and from 1,200 or so subjects provided by 6 global collaborators. The sample metadata nearly always contained a de-identified subject ID, COVID-19 status, age in years and sex. Where HLA class I and class II types were available, the types were taken from metadata supplied by the sample provider, not from assay-based typing.

Germline trimming amounts to 3 bases on V and 2 bases on J, with 3 as the count of junction bases outside the gene matches. From the germline V gene, CDR1 is SGHVS and CDR2 is FQNEAQ. The CDR3 runs 14 residues from the cysteine to the phenylalanine. This entry keeps only the CDR3 DNA: 42 bases, framed from base 1. Each collaborating institution followed its own protocols to collect whole blood in K2EDTA tubes. For TCRbeta analysis, collaborators shipped samples as frozen whole blood, isolated PBMCs, or DNA extracted from either of those sample types. As to this clone: The clone's antigen remains unknown. Base-call qualities are not available, and no considerably larger clone is one nucleotide away.

The immunoSEQ Assay, a bias-controlled multiplex PCR, was used to amplify TCRbeta CDR3 regions from genomic DNA. Concerning the study's data processing: Within the assay, amplification of reference gene primers was used to estimate how many nucleated cells each sample contained. Sequence reads were collapsed and filtered to measure the absolute abundance of every unique TCRbeta CDR3 rearrangement. For each sample, productive Simpson clonality was calculated as the square root of Simpson's diversity index over productive rearrangements. TCRdb holds this immuneACCESS table with in-frame rearrangements only. Some clones are missing; in checked studies, unresolved V genes explain under half, and the rest has no known cause. The DNA gave D and trimming, while V, J and clone size come from that table. Recorded for this sample are about 190,000 clones; about 88% of them occurred a single time. Less than 3% of the sample is held by the ten biggest clonotypes.

Study-level results and caveats: The amount of clinical and demographic metadata varied by source and participant and was provided uncurated.

The TCR was taken from a man aged 35 to 55 with active or convalescent COVID-19. This chain is built from TRBV7-8 and TRBJ2-7, and 8 junction bases match TRBD2. The sample consisted of peripheral blood. The nucleotide sequence is given as TGTGCCAGCAGCTTGACGCGGGGGGCCTACGAGCAGTACTTC. Translated, this gives CASSLTRGAYEQYF.